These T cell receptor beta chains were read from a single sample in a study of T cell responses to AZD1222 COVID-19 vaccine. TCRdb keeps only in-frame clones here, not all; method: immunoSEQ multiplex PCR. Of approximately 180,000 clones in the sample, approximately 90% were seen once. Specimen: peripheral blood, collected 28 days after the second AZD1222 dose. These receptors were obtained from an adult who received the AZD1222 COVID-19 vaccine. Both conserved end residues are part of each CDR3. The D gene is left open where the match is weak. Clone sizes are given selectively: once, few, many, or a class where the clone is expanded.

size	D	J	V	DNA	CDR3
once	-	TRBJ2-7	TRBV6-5	TGTGCCAGCGGCCCAGGAGCCACCTACGAGCAGTACTTC	CASGPGATYEQYF
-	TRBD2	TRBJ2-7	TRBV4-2	TGTGCCAGCAGCCAAGGGAGGGAGGGTTTTTACGAGCAGTACTTC	CASSQGREGFYEQYF
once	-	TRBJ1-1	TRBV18	TGTGCCAGCTCCCCGACGCGGGGGCAGAGCACTGAAGCTTTCTTT	CASSPTRGQSTEAFF
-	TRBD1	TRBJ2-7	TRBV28	TGTGCCAGCTGGACAGGCGGATCCTACGAGCAGTACTTC	CASWTGGSYEQYF
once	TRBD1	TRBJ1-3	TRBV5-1	TGCGCCAGCAGCTCGCAAGGACAGGGACTATCTGGAAACACCATATATTTT	CASSSQGQGLSGNTIYF
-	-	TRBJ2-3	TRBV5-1	TGCGCATCCCAGGAGGGGAACGCAAGGGATACGCAGTATTTT	CASQEGNARDTQYF
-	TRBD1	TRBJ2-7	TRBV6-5	TGTGCCAGCAACGGAAGGGACAGGCCATCCTACGAGCAGTACTTC	CASNGRDRPSYEQYF
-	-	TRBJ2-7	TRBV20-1	TGCAGTGCCCCAGAAGGGGTGGAGCAGTACTTC	CSAPEGVEQYF
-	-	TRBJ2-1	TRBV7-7	TGTGCTAGCCCTCTGGGTGCCTGGACAGAAAACAATGAGCAGTTCTTC	CASPLGAWTENNEQFF
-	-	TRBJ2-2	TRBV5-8	TGTGCCAGCAGCTTGTCAAGGCCTAACACCGGGGAGCTGTTTTTT	CASSLSRPNTGELFF
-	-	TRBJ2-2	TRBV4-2	TGTGCCAGCAGCCAAGAATGGCGGGAGAACACCGGGGAGCTGTTTTTT	CASSQEWRENTGELFF
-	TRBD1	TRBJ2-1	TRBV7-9	TGTGCCAGCAGCTTCACAGGGGCGTCGACAGATGAGCAGTTCTTC	CASSFTGASTDEQFF
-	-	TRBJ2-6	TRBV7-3	TGTGCCAGCAGCTTAGCAGTAGGCTCTGGGGCCAACGTCCTGACTTTC	CASSLAVGSGANVLTF
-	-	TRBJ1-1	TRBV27	TGTGCCAGTTCGCAAGCCGGGACACTGAACACTGAAGCTTTCTTT	CASSQAGTLNTEAFF
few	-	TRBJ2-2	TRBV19	TGTGCCAGTAGTATTTGGGGGAACACCGGGGAGCTGTTTTTT	CASSIWGNTGELFF
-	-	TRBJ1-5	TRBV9	TGTGCCAGCAGCGTAGTCCCGGTAGGACAGCCCCAGCATTTT	CASSVVPVGQPQHF
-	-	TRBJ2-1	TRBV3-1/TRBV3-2	TGTGCCAGCAGCCAAGATCGTACCTACAATGAGCAGTTCTTC	CASSQDRTYNEQFF
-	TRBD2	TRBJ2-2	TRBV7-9	TGTGCCAACGGGGAGGGGCCGGGGGACACCGGGGAGCTGTTTTTT	CANGEGPGDTGELFF
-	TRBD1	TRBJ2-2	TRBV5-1	TGCGCCAGCAGCCCGGACAGGGAGAACACCGGGGAGCTGTTTTTT	CASSPDRENTGELFF
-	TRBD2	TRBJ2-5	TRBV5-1	TGCGCCAGCAGCCTGACTAGCGGGAGTGAGACCCAGTACTTC	CASSLTSGSETQYF
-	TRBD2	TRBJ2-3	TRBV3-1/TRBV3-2	TGTGCCAGCAGCCGTAGGACTAGCTCTGGCCCAGATACGCAGTATTTT	CASSRRTSSGPDTQYF
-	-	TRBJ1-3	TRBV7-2	TGTGCCAGCAGCTTAGAAGCAGGGACTGGAAACACCATATATTTT	CASSLEAGTGNTIYF
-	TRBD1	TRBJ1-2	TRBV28	TGTGCCAGCAGTTTTGAACGAGGACAGGACTATGGCTACACCTTC	CASSFERGQDYGYTF
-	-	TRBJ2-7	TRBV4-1	TGCGCCAGCAGCCAAGTTGGGGGGGCACGGTACTTC	CASSQVGGARYF
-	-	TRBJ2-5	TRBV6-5	TGTGCCAGCAGAGGCTTTCACGAGACCCAGTACTTC	CASRGFHETQYF
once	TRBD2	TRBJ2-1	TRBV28	TGTGCCAGCACAGCGGGAGGGTCGTACAATGAGCAGTTCTTC	CASTAGGSYNEQFF
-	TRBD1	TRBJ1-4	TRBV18	TGTGCCAGCTCACTACCCGACAGGGGAAAACTGTTTTTT	CASSLPDRGKLFF
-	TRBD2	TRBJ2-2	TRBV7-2	TGTGCCAGCAGCTTTAGGGCTAGCGGGGGTCTAAACACCGGGGAGCTGTTTTTT	CASSFRASGGLNTGELFF
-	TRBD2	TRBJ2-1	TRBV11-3	TGTGCCAGCAGCCCTTCTAGCGGGGGGGCGGGTGAGCAGTTCTTC	CASSPSSGGAGEQFF
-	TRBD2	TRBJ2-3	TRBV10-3	TGTGCCATCAGTACCACTCGGACTAGCGGGTCTAGCACAGATACGCAGTATTTT	CAISTTRTSGSSTDTQYF
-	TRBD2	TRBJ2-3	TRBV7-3	TGTGCCAGCAGCTTAGGGCTAGCGGGAGGGCCAACAGATACGCAGTATTTT	CASSLGLAGGPTDTQYF
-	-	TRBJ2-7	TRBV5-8	TGTGCCAGCAGCCCTCGACAGGTTAGCTCCTACGAGCAGTACTTC	CASSPRQVSSYEQYF
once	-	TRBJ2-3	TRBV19	TGTGCCAGTAGTATTTCGAAAGGGGCGGCTTCTGATACGCAGTATTTT	CASSISKGAASDTQYF
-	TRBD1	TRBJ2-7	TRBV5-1	TGCGCCAGCAGCTGGCAGGGGGCATCTGACGAGCAGTACTTC	CASSWQGASDEQYF
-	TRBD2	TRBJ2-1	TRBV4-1	TGCGCCAGCAGCCAAGGTCCTAGCGGGAGGGCCAGAGAGCAGTTCTTC	CASSQGPSGRAREQFF
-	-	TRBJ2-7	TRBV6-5	TGTGCCAGCAGTAAGGGGACAAGCCCCTCCGAGCAGTACTTC	CASSKGTSPSEQYF
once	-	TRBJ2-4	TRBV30	TGTGCCTGGAGTAAGGCAGCCATTCAGTACTTC	CAWSKAAIQYF
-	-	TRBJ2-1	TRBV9	TGTGCCAGCAGCGCCTCCCCCGTCGATGAGCAGTTCTTC	CASSASPVDEQFF
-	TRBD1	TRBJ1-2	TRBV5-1	TGCGCCAGCAGCTTGGGACAGGGGGCGCCTGGCTACACCTTC	CASSLGQGAPGYTF
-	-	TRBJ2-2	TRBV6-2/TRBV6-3	TGTGCCAGCATCCCGGTTGGAGCGCGAATCACCGGGGAGCTGTTTTTT	CASIPVGARITGELFF
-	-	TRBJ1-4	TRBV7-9	TGTGCCAGCAGCTTAGTGGGTCCTAATGAAAAACTGTTTTTT	CASSLVGPNEKLFF